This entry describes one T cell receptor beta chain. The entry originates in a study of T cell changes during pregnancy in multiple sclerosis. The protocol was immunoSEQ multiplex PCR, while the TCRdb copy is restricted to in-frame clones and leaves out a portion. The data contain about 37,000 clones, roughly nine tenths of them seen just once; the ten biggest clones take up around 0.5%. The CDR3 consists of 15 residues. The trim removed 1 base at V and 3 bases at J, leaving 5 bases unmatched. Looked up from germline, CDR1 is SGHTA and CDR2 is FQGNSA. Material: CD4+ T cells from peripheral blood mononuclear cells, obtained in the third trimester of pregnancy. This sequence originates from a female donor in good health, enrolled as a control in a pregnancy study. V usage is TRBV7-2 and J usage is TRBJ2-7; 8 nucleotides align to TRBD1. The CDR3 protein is CASSLGGTGNYEQYF. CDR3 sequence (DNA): TGTGCCAGCAGCTTAGGGGGGACAGGAAACTACGAGCAGTACTTC. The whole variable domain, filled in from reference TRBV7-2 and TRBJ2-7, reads GAGVSQSPSNKVTEKGKDVELRCDPISGHTALYWYRQSLGQGLEFLIYFQGNSAPDKSGLPSDRFSAERTGGSVSTLTIQRTQQEDSAVYLCASSLGGTGNYEQYFGPGTRLTVT.